Each of the 6 T cell receptor beta chains below was sequenced from the same sample in a study of T cells after yellow fever vaccination. TCRdb processed the 5' RACE reads anew with MiXCR; each CDR3 protein has one entry. The table shows about 580,000 distinct CDR3 sequences, with about a sixth occurring only once. The specimen was PBMCs, collected 5 to 6 days after the first yellow fever vaccination. These receptors all stem from a man aged 18 to 35 who received the YFV17D yellow fever vaccine.

The chain joins TRBV5-1 to TRBJ2-5; perhaps TRBD1 as D (5 bases). V lost 4 bases, J lost 2 bases, and 15 bases lay in between. CDR3 size: 15 residues. Germline loops: CDR1 SGHRS, CDR2 YFSETQ. CDR3 loop: CASSPWLGVQETQYF. Here the CDR3 DNA reads TGCGCCAGCAGCCCATGGCTAGGGGTTCAAGAGACCCAGTACTTC.

This chain links TRBV6-5 with TRBJ2-7; tentative D call: TRBD1 (5 bases). Between the trimmed V and J ends, which lost 4 bases and 3 bases, there was a span of 13 bases. CDR1 and CDR2 (germline): MNHEY, SVGAGI. The length of the CDR3 is 14 residues. The CDR3: CASSSQFRDYEQYF. The CDR3 DNA reads TGTGCCAGCAGTTCGCAGTTCAGGGACTACGAGCAGTACTTC.

V usage is TRBV12-3 or TRBV12-4 and J usage is TRBJ1-5; D unclear. The CDR3 has 15 residues. V was clipped by 3 bases and J by 6 bases, with 15 bases between them. CDR3 in amino acids: CASSFGSKKGQPQHF. The CDR3 nucleotides read TGTGCCAGCAGTTTCGGGAGTAAGAAGGGTCAGCCCCAGCATTTT.

The table lists this clonotype with a count of one. The V call is TRBV6-2 or TRBV6-3, the J call TRBJ2-5; 7 bases align to TRBD1. Germline CDR1 and CDR2: MNHEY and SVGEGT. The CDR3 has 14 residues. V shed 2 bases, J shed 2 bases, and the junction held 2 bases outside the gene matches. This CDR3 reads CASSYTGQQETQYF. CDR3 bases: TGTGCCAGCAGTTACACGGGACAGCAAGAGACCCAGTACTTC.

In its sample, this clonotype was seen a few times. The rearrangement joins TRBV2 to TRBJ1-1; 7 positions agree with TRBD1. CDR1 is SNHLY, CDR2 FYNNEI, per germline. The length of the CDR3 is 13 residues. Trimming took 6 bases from V and 4 from J; bases not matched to a gene: 5. In nucleotides, the CDR3 is TGTGCCAGCAGCGAGGACAGGACCACTGAAGCTTTCTTT. Translated, it gives CASSEDRTTEAFF.

The chain employs TRBV29-1 and TRBJ2-2, with D perhaps TRBD1 (5 bases). The CDR3 sequence is 11 residues long. Germline values: CDR1 SQVTM, CDR2 ANQGSEA. The CDR3 loop is CSTGNTGELFF. The DNA for the CDR3 is TGCAGTACAGGGAACACCGGGGAGCTGTTTTTT.